The clone carrying this T cell receptor (beta chain) has just a few counts. The antigen remains undetermined. This specimen comes from a study of T-cell memory formation after mild COVID-19. At the level of the study: The two donors had largely donor-specific TCR clusters. Study-wide points: Cross-reactive memory apparently joined, as some responding clones appeared in pre-infection memory. Those CD4+ clones that contracted were mainly in CM and EM (CD8+ ones in EMRA).

Libraries for TCRalpha and TCRbeta carried sample barcodes and unique molecular identifiers via 5'RACE. TCRdb recomputed calls from the 5' RACE reads with MiXCR, one row per CDR3 protein. The data contain 200,000 to 250,000 distinct CDR3 sequences, approximately 15% of them singletons. CDR3 length: 17 amino acids. Germline CDR1 is DFQATT and CDR2 is SNEGSKA (reference sequence). J lost 1 base, V lost 0 bases, and 11 bases had no gene match. Sequences were obtained from PBMCs or a T cell subset sorted from them (not recorded which). The sequence came from an adult woman who had mild COVID-19 (a few samples of this study predate the infection). Cell type and time point are not known. The chain couples TRBV20-1 to TRBJ1-1; 7 bases agree with TRBD1. The CDR3 loop is CSARDPRQGTRNTEAFF. In DNA, the CDR3 is TGCAGTGCTAGAGACCCGAGACAGGGTACGCGGAACACTGAAGCTTTCTTT.